The present T cell receptor beta chain was sequenced within a study of early T cells in non-severe SARS-CoV-2 infection. Study as a whole: Bulk RNA from unsorted whole blood was sequenced; chains were unpaired. Overall study results and limits: Lookups in VDJdb leaned toward anti-spike CD8 responses and missed private and CD4 specificities.

Germline V CDR1 and CDR2: GTSNPN, SVGIG (reference sequence). This CDR3 is built from 11 residues. With 0 bases removed from V and 5 bases from J, the gap between germline ends came to 4 bases. Unique molecular identifiers tagged individual cDNA molecules. In TCRdb, the 5' RACE reads were re-called with MiXCR into one record per CDR3 protein. This table has 60,000 to 90,000 distinct CDR3 sequences, around 17% appearing once. In its sample, this clonotype was seen many times. Its antigen remains unidentified. The sequencing input was whole blood. The rearrangement uses TRBV30 and TRBJ2-5, with D unresolved. This receptor was taken from an adult who was a healthcare worker with PCR-confirmed SARS-CoV-2 infection or an uninfected control (not recorded which). CDR3 nucleotide sequence: TGTGCCTGGAGTGTATTTGAGACCCAGTACTTC. This sequence encodes CAWSVFETQYF. The entire variable domain, with the rest obtained from reference TRBV30 and TRBJ2-5, is as follows: SQTIHQWPATLVQPVGSPLSLECTVEGTSNPNLYWYRQAAGRGLQLLFYSVGIGQISSEVPQNLSASRPQDRQFILSSKKLLLSDSGFYLCAWSVFETQYFGPGTRLLVL.